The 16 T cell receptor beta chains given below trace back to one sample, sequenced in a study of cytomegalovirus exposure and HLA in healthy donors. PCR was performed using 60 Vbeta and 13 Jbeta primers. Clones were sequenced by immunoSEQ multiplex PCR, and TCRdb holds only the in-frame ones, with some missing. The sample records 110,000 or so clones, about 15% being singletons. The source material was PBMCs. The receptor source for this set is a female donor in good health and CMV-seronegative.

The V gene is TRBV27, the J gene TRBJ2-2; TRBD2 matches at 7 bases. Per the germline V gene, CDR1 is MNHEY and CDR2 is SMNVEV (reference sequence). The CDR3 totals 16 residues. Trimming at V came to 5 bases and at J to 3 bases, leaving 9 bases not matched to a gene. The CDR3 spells CASSPLSGAHTGELFF. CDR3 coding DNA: TGTGCCAGCAGTCCGTTAAGCGGGGCCCACACCGGGGAGCTGTTTTTT.

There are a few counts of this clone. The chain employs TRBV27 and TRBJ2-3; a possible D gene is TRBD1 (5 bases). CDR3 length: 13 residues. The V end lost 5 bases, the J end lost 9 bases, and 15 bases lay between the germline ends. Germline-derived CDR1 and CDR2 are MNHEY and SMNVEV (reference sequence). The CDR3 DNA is TGTGCCAGCAGTAACACGCCAGGGTACACGCAGTATTTT. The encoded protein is CASSNTPGYTQYF.

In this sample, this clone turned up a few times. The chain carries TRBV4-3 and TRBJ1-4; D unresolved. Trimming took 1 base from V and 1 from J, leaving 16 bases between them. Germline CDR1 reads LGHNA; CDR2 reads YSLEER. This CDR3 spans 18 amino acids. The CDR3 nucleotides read TGCGCCAGCAGCCAAGCCTTTACCACTTTAAGAACTAATGAAAAACTGTTTTTT. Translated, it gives CASSQAFTTLRTNEKLFF.

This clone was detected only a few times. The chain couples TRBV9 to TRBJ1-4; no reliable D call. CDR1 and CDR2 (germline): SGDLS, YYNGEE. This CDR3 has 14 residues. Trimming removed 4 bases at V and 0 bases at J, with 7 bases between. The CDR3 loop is CASSRSATNEKLFF. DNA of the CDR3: TGTGCCAGCAGCCGGTCCGCAACTAATGAAAAACTGTTTTTT.

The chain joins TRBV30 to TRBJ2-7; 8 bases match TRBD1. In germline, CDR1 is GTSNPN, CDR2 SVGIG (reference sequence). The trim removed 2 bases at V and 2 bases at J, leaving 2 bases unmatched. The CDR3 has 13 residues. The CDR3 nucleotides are TGTGCCTGGAGTAGGGGACAGGCCTACGAGCAGTACTTC. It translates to CAWSRGQAYEQYF.

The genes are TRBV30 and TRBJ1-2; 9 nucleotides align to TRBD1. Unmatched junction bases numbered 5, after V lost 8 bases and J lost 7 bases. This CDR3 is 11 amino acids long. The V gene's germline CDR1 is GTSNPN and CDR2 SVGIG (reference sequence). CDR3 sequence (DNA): TGTGCCAGAGGACAGGGGACTGGCTACACCTTC. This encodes CARGQGTGYTF.

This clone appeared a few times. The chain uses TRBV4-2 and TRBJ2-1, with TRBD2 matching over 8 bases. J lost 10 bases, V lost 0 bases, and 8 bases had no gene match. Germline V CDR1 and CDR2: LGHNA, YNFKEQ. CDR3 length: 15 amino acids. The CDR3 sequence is CASSQDYRGGREQFF. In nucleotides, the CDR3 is TGTGCCAGCAGCCAAGATTACCGGGGGGGCCGGGAGCAGTTCTTC.

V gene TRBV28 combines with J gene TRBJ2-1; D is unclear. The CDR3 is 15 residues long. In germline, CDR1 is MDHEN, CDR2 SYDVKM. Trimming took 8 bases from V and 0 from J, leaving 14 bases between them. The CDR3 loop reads CASRIGAASYNEQFF. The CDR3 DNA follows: TGTGCCAGCCGCATAGGTGCGGCCTCCTACAATGAGCAGTTCTTC.

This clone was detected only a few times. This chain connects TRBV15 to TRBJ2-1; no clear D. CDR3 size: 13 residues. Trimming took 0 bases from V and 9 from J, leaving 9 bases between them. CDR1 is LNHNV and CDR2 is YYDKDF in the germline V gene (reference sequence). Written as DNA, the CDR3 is TGTGCCACCAGCAGAGATCCCATGTTTGAGCAGTTCTTC. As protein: CATSRDPMFEQFF. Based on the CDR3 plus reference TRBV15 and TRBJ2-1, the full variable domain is DAMVIQNPRYQVTQFGKPVTLSCSQTLNHNVMYWYQQKSSQAPKLLFHYYDKDFNNEADTPDNFQSRRPNTSFCFLDIRSPGLGDTAMYLCATSRDPMFEQFFGPGTRLTVL.

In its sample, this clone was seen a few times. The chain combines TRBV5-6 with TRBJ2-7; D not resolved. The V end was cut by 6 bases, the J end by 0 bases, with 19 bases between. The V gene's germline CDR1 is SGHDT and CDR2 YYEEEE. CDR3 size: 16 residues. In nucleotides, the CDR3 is TGTGCCAGCACCTTACATATGGTCCGGGTCTCCTACGAGCAGTACTTC. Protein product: CASTLHMVRVSYEQYF.

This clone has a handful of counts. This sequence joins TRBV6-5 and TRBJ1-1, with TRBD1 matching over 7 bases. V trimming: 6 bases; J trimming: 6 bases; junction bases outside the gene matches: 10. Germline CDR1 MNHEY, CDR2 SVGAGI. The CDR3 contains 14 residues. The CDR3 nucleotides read TGTGCCAGCAGGACCTACAGGGGCGCCGCTGAAGCTTTCTTT. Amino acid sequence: CASRTYRGAAEAFF.

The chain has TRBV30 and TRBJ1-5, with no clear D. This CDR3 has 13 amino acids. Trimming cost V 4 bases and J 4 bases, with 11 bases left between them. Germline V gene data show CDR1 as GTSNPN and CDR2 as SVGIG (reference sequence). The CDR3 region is CAWTGTENQPQHF. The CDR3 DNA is TGTGCCTGGACAGGTACTGAAAATCAGCCCCAGCATTTT. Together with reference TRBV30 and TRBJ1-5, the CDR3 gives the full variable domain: SQTIHQWPATLVQPVGSPLSLECTVEGTSNPNLYWYRQAAGRGLQLLFYSVGIGQISSEVPQNLSASRPQDRQFILSSKKLLLSDSGFYLCAWTGTENQPQHFGDGTRLSIL.

CDR3 amino acids: CASSPDRVGQPQHF. CDR3 nucleotides: TGTGCCAGCAGCCCGGACAGGGTTGGGCAGCCCCAGCATTTT. The chain has TRBV7-2 and TRBJ1-5, with 8 bases lining up with TRBD1. Germline V gives CDR1 SGHTA, CDR2 FQGNSA. The ends lost 5 bases at V and 7 bases at J; junction bases unmatched: 7. The CDR3 is 14 residues long.

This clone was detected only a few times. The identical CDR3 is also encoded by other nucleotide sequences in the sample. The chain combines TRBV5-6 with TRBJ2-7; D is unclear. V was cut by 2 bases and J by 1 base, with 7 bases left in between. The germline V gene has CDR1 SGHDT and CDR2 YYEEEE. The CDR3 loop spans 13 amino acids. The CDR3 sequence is CASSLAGSYEQYF. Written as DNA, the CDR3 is TGTGCCAGCAGCTTAGCCGGGTCCTACGAGCAGTACTTC. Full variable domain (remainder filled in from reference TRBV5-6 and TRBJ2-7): DAGVTQSPTHLIKTRGQQVTLRCSPKSGHDTVSWYQQALGQGPQFIFQYYEEEERQRGNFPDRFSGHQFPNYSSELNVNALLLGDSALYLCASSLAGSYEQYFGPGTRLTVT.

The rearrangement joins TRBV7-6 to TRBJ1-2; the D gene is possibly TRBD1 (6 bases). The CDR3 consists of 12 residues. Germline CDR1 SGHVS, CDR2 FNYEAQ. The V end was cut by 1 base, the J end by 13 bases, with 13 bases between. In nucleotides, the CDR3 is TGTGCCAGCAGCTTAGGGGACACCGAATTCACCTTC. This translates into CASSLGDTEFTF.

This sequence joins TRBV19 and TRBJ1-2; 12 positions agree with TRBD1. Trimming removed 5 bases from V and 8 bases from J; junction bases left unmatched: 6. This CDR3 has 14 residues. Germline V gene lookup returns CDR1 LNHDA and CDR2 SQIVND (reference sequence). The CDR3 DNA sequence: TGTGCCAGTAGTCCTACGGGACAGGGGGCAGGCTACACCTTC. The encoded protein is CASSPTGQGAGYTF.